This note documents a single T cell receptor beta chain sequence. Its antigen is still unknown. Germline and junction disagree at one end, which may indicate a read error. This specimen comes from a study of T cells after yellow fever vaccination. Findings of the study overall: From the bulk population, abundant clonotypes could contaminate and appear within FACS-sorted repertoires. In post-booster samples, most primary-vaccination clones reappeared (just under 97% CD4, about 90% CD8). It was a small share of clonotypes that appeared in both CD4 and CD8 compartments.

CDR3 length equals 12 residues. From germline, CDR1 is MNHEY and CDR2 SMNVEV (reference sequence). TCR cDNA was made by 5'RACE template switching, adding a universal primer site and UMIs. TCRdb reprocessed the 5' RACE reads via MiXCR and lists one record per CDR3 protein. The sample holds about 580,000 distinct CDR3 sequences, around 16% seen once. The genes are TRBV27 and TRBJ1-2; a weak D match, TRBD1 (5 bases). The origin of this receptor is a man between 18 and 29 years old who received the YFV17D yellow fever vaccine. This specimen consisted of PBMCs, obtained 5 days after the first yellow fever vaccination. The DNA of the CDR3 is TGCACCTCGGGGGGGGCTAACTATGGCTACACCTTC. It encodes CTSGGANYGYTF.